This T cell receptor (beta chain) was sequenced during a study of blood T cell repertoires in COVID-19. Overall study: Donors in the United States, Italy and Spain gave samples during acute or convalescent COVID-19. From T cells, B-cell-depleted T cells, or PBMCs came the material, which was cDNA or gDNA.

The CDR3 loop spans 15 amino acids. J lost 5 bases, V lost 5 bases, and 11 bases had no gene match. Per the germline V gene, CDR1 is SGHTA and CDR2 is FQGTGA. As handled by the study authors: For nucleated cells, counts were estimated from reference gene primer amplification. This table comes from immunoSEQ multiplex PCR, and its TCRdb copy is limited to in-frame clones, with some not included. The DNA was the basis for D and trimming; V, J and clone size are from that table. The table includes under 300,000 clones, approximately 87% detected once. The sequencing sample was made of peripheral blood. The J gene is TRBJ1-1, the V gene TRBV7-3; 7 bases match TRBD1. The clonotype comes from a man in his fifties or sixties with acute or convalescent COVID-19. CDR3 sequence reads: CASSPAGGEGTEAFF. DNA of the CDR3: TGTGCCAGCAGCCCCGCAGGGGGAGAAGGGACTGAAGCTTTCTTT. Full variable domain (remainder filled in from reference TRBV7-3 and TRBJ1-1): GAGVSQTPSNKVTEKGKYVELRCDPISGHTALYWYRQSLGQGPEFLIYFQGTGAADDSGLPNDRFFAVRPEGSVSTLKIQRTERGDSAVYLCASSPAGGEGTEAFFGQGTRLTVV.